This is a list of T cell receptor beta chains from one sample in a study of blood T cell repertoires in COVID-19. The protocol was immunoSEQ multiplex PCR, while the TCRdb copy is restricted to in-frame clones and leaves out a portion. Of about 200,000 clones listed, about 86% were seen once; the top ten hold 0.6% to 1%. Sequenced sample: peripheral blood. These receptors were collected from a woman between 65 and 79 years old with acute or convalescent COVID-19. Both conserved end residues are part of each CDR3. The order of the fields is V gene, J gene, clone size, D gene, CDR3 DNA, CDR3 protein. D genes are given only for firm matches. Some rows mark clone size as missing; the rest say once, few, many or name a class of expanded clone.

v_gene: TRBV2
j_gene: TRBJ2-7
abundance: few
d_gene: NA
CDR3nt: TGTGCCAGCAGCACCACCCCGACTAGAGGCGAGCAGTACTTC
CDR3aa: CASSTTPTRGEQYF

v_gene: TRBV4-3
j_gene: TRBJ2-6
abundance: NA
d_gene: TRBD1
CDR3nt: TGCGCCAGCAGCCAAGCCCCGGGACAGGGAACTGGGGCCAACGTCCTGACTTTC
CDR3aa: CASSQAPGQGTGANVLTF

v_gene: TRBV5-1
j_gene: TRBJ1-4
abundance: NA
d_gene: NA
CDR3nt: TGCGCCAGCAGCTCCGGGGGTAACTGGGAAAAACTGTTTTTT
CDR3aa: CASSSGGNWEKLFF

v_gene: TRBV5-4
j_gene: TRBJ1-1
abundance: NA
d_gene: NA
CDR3nt: TGTGCCAGCAGCTTTGACTTTATGAACACTGAAGCTTTCTTT
CDR3aa: CASSFDFMNTEAFF

v_gene: TRBV28
j_gene: TRBJ2-7
abundance: NA
d_gene: TRBD1
CDR3nt: TGTGCCAGCAGTTCGGGAGAAGCGGGACAGGGTTTCGACGAGCAGTACTTC
CDR3aa: CASSSGEAGQGFDEQYF

v_gene: TRBV11-2
j_gene: TRBJ2-3
abundance: NA
d_gene: NA
CDR3nt: TGTGCCAGCAGCTCGGGGGCAGCGGGGACCTCTAGCACAGATACGCAGTATTTT
CDR3aa: CASSSGAAGTSSTDTQYF

v_gene: TRBV6-1
j_gene: TRBJ1-4
abundance: NA
d_gene: NA
CDR3nt: TGTGCCAGCAGTGAGGGCCCATACAGTAATGAAAAACTGTTTTTT
CDR3aa: CASSEGPYSNEKLFF

v_gene: TRBV28
j_gene: TRBJ1-2
abundance: NA
d_gene: NA
CDR3nt: TGTGCCAGCACCGTACAGGGCGGCGGCTACACCTTC
CDR3aa: CASTVQGGGYTF

v_gene: TRBV15
j_gene: TRBJ2-5
abundance: NA
d_gene: TRBD2
CDR3nt: TGTGCCACCAGCAGGGGGGGGAGTAAGACCCAGTACTTC
CDR3aa: CATSRGGSKTQYF

v_gene: TRBV7-2
j_gene: TRBJ1-1
abundance: NA
d_gene: NA
CDR3nt: TGTGCCAGCAGCCCCGACAGATTTGAAGCTTTCTTT
CDR3aa: CASSPDRFEAFF

v_gene: TRBV3-1/TRBV3-2
j_gene: TRBJ2-6
abundance: few
d_gene: NA
CDR3nt: TGTGCCAGCAGCTTCGCCGGGGGGCACCATGGGGCCAACGTCCTGACTTTC
CDR3aa: CASSFAGGHHGANVLTF

v_gene: TRBV5-4
j_gene: TRBJ2-6
abundance: few
d_gene: NA
CDR3nt: TGTGCCAGCAGCCCTCTACAGGGAGGGGCCAACGTCCTGACTTTC
CDR3aa: CASSPLQGGANVLTF

v_gene: TRBV5-4
j_gene: TRBJ2-1
abundance: once
d_gene: NA
CDR3nt: TGTGCCAGCACCTCTACCGTATACAATGAGCAGTTCTTC
CDR3aa: CASTSTVYNEQFF

v_gene: TRBV27
j_gene: TRBJ2-7
abundance: NA
d_gene: TRBD1
CDR3nt: TGTGCCAGCAGGGGTACAGGGGGTATAAAGTACTTC
CDR3aa: CASRGTGGIKYF

v_gene: TRBV18
j_gene: TRBJ2-7
abundance: once
d_gene: NA
CDR3nt: TGTGCCAGCTCACGGAGTCCCGTCGAGCAGTACTTC
CDR3aa: CASSRSPVEQYF

v_gene: TRBV6-5
j_gene: TRBJ1-3
abundance: once
d_gene: NA
CDR3nt: TGTGCCTCTGGGGCGGTCTCTGGAAACACCATATATTTT
CDR3aa: CASGAVSGNTIYF

v_gene: TRBV5-4
j_gene: TRBJ1-2
abundance: NA
d_gene: TRBD1
CDR3nt: TGTGCCAGCAGCCCACAGGGGGGATCCTATGGCTACACCTTC
CDR3aa: CASSPQGGSYGYTF

v_gene: TRBV12-3/TRBV12-4
j_gene: TRBJ1-1
abundance: NA
d_gene: TRBD1
CDR3nt: TGTGCCAGCACCCAGGGGGGAACTGAAGCTTTCTTT
CDR3aa: CASTQGGTEAFF

v_gene: TRBV4-2
j_gene: TRBJ1-2
abundance: NA
d_gene: NA
CDR3nt: TGTGCCAGCAGCCAAGTAGAGCGAGGCAACTATGGCTACACCTTC
CDR3aa: CASSQVERGNYGYTF

v_gene: TRBV11-3
j_gene: TRBJ1-1
abundance: NA
d_gene: NA
CDR3nt: TGTGCCAGCAGCTTAGGGGGGGGAGGACCCAGGGTTAACACTGAAGCTTTCTTT
CDR3aa: CASSLGGGGPRVNTEAFF

v_gene: TRBV24-1
j_gene: TRBJ2-2
abundance: NA
d_gene: NA
CDR3nt: TGTGCCACCAGTCCGCAGGTTCCCCCCGGGGAGCTGTTTTTT
CDR3aa: CATSPQVPPGELFF

v_gene: TRBV7-9
j_gene: TRBJ2-5
abundance: NA
d_gene: TRBD2
CDR3nt: TGTGCCAGCAGCTTAGCCCTAGCGGGAGGGTCTGAGACCCAGTACTTC
CDR3aa: CASSLALAGGSETQYF

v_gene: TRBV5-1
j_gene: TRBJ2-6
abundance: NA
d_gene: TRBD2
CDR3nt: TGCGCCAGCAGCGCCACGGGCGCGGGGGGGGCTGGGGCCAACGTCCTGACTTTC
CDR3aa: CASSATGAGGAGANVLTF

v_gene: TRBV13
j_gene: TRBJ2-2
abundance: NA
d_gene: TRBD2
CDR3nt: TGTGCCAGCAGCCTTACGCCAGTCACTAGCGGGGCGAACACCGGGGAGCTGTTTTTT
CDR3aa: CASSLTPVTSGANTGELFF

v_gene: TRBV2
j_gene: TRBJ1-1
abundance: few
d_gene: NA
CDR3nt: TGTGCCAGCAGTGCTCGAGCGGGGAACACTGAAGCTTTCTTT
CDR3aa: CASSARAGNTEAFF

v_gene: TRBV2
j_gene: TRBJ2-2
abundance: NA
d_gene: TRBD2
CDR3nt: TGTGCCAGCAGTGGTTCTAGCGGGGGCACCGGGGAGCTGTTTTTT
CDR3aa: CASSGSSGGTGELFF

v_gene: TRBV9
j_gene: TRBJ1-6
abundance: NA
d_gene: TRBD1
CDR3nt: TGTGCCAGCAGCGTTTTCGACAGGGGGCTTAATTCACCCCTCCACTTT
CDR3aa: CASSVFDRGLNSPLHF

v_gene: TRBV11-2
j_gene: TRBJ2-7
abundance: NA
d_gene: NA
CDR3nt: TGTGCCAGCAGCTTAGGGAGGGTGAGCTACGAGCAGTACTTC
CDR3aa: CASSLGRVSYEQYF

v_gene: TRBV20-1
j_gene: TRBJ2-7
abundance: NA
d_gene: NA
CDR3nt: TGCAGTGCTAGTTGGCAAGGGGTCTACGAGCAGTACTTC
CDR3aa: CSASWQGVYEQYF

v_gene: TRBV16
j_gene: TRBJ1-2
abundance: NA
d_gene: NA
CDR3nt: TGTGCCAGCAGCCAATCTGGAGGGTCATATGGCTACACCTTC
CDR3aa: CASSQSGGSYGYTF

v_gene: TRBV20-1
j_gene: TRBJ1-2
abundance: NA
d_gene: NA
CDR3nt: TGCAGTGCCACAATCTATGGCTACACCTTC
CDR3aa: CSATIYGYTF

v_gene: TRBV5-6
j_gene: TRBJ2-2
abundance: NA
d_gene: NA
CDR3nt: TGTGCCAGCAGCTTGGCGGGACTTCACACCGGGGAGCTGTTTTTT
CDR3aa: CASSLAGLHTGELFF

v_gene: TRBV18
j_gene: TRBJ1-6
abundance: NA
d_gene: NA
CDR3nt: TGTGCCAGCTCACCACAGGGGCAGGAGAATTCACCCCTCCACTTT
CDR3aa: CASSPQGQENSPLHF

v_gene: TRBV5-1
j_gene: TRBJ1-1
abundance: once
d_gene: NA
CDR3nt: TGCGCCAGCAGCTTGTCCGCGGACACTGAAGCTTTCTTT
CDR3aa: CASSLSADTEAFF

v_gene: TRBV28
j_gene: TRBJ1-2
abundance: NA
d_gene: NA
CDR3nt: TGTGCCAGCAACTCAGGCAGGGTTACTGGCTACACCTTC
CDR3aa: CASNSGRVTGYTF

v_gene: TRBV28
j_gene: TRBJ1-5
abundance: NA
d_gene: NA
CDR3nt: TGTGCCAGCAGCCCTACTACAGGGTTAAATCAGCCCCAGCATTTT
CDR3aa: CASSPTTGLNQPQHF

v_gene: TRBV12-3/TRBV12-4
j_gene: TRBJ2-3
abundance: NA
d_gene: TRBD1
CDR3nt: TGTGCCAGCAGTAGGGGGCAGGCGCAGTATTTT
CDR3aa: CASSRGQAQYF

v_gene: TRBV10-3
j_gene: TRBJ1-5
abundance: few
d_gene: NA
CDR3nt: TGTGCCATCAGTGAGAGTCAGGTTGGGAATCAGCCCCAGCATTTT
CDR3aa: CAISESQVGNQPQHF

v_gene: TRBV3-1/TRBV3-2
j_gene: TRBJ1-6
abundance: few
d_gene: NA
CDR3nt: TGTGCCAGCAGCTACTCGGGGGGCGAGTCACCCCTCCACTTT
CDR3aa: CASSYSGGESPLHF

v_gene: TRBV9
j_gene: TRBJ1-4
abundance: NA
d_gene: TRBD1
CDR3nt: TGTGCCAGCAGCGTAGGGTGGGGACAGGGGGCAACTAATGAAAAACTGTTTTTT
CDR3aa: CASSVGWGQGATNEKLFF

v_gene: TRBV4-1
j_gene: TRBJ1-1
abundance: few
d_gene: NA
CDR3nt: TGCGCCAGCAGCCAGACCTTCACGGAGATCGCTGAAGCTTTCTTT
CDR3aa: CASSQTFTEIAEAFF

v_gene: TRBV2
j_gene: TRBJ2-5
abundance: NA
d_gene: TRBD2
CDR3nt: TGTGCCAGCAGTGAAGCGAGGGCGGGGGGTTCGACCCAGTACTTC
CDR3aa: CASSEARAGGSTQYF